The 5 T cell receptor beta chains reported below all come from one sample, sequenced in a study of cytomegalovirus exposure and HLA in healthy donors. The PCR used 60 Vbeta and 13 Jbeta primers. Assay used: immunoSEQ multiplex PCR; TCRdb lists only in-frame clones, some missing. The sample yields more than 150,000 clones, over 70% seen once. Material for sequencing was PBMCs. The receptors were sampled from a woman in her 40s in good health and CMV-seropositive.

The chain carries TRBV6-5 and TRBJ1-2; 7 positions match TRBD1. V dropped 4 bases and J dropped 8; count of bases not matched to a gene: 7. The V gene's germline CDR1 is MNHEY and CDR2 SVGAGI. This CDR3 region has 13 residues. CDR3 DNA: TGTGCCAGCAGTTTCGTGACAGGGAAGGGCTACACCTTC. Protein product: CASSFVTGKGYTF.

The DNA for the CDR3 is TGTGCCAGCAGCCAAGAGATCGGGGTATACAATGAGCAGTTCTTC. Its translation is CASSQEIGVYNEQFF. The rearrangement links TRBV14 to TRBJ2-1, with D tentatively TRBD2 (5 bases). V was pared by 0 bases and J by 4 bases, with 10 bases between. CDR3 length: 15 amino acids. Germline loops: CDR1 SGHDN, CDR2 FVKESK. The full variable domain, with the rest looked up from reference TRBV14 and TRBJ2-1, is EAGVTQFPSHSVIEKGQTVTLRCDPISGHDNLYWYRRVMGKEIKFLLHFVKESKQDESGMPNNRFLAERTGGTYSTLKVQPAELEDSGVYFCASSQEIGVYNEQFFGPGTRLTVL.

This rearrangement joins TRBV5-4 to TRBJ1-2; 10 nucleotides line up with TRBD1. CDR1 is SGHNT and CDR2 is YYREEE in the germline V gene (reference sequence). Losses at the gene ends were 6 bases for V and 5 bases for J; bases not matched to a gene: 7. CDR3 length: 14 amino acids. The CDR3 region has the DNA TGTGCCAGCATCGGACAGGGGGATCTTTATGGCTACACCTTC. Protein: CASIGQGDLYGYTF.

The CDR3 bases are TGTGCCACCAGCAGAGGGGGCGACGGCCTGCCCCTCCACTTT. It is translated as CATSRGGDGLPLHF. This chain uses TRBV15 with TRBJ1-6; tentatively, D is TRBD1 (5 bases). In germline, CDR1 is LNHNV, CDR2 YYDKDF (reference sequence). This CDR3 has 14 amino acids. Trimming removed 1 base from V and 13 bases from J, with 14 bases in between.

For this clone: Compared with germline, one end of the junction differs, possibly owing to a read error. Here the CDR3 DNA reads TGTGCCAGCAGTTTAGTTCAGGCACTAGCCAAAAACAGTCAGTACTTC. Protein sequence: CASSLVQALAKNSQYF. The chain is built from TRBV27 and TRBJ2-4, with D perhaps TRBD2 (6 bases). The CDR3 runs 16 residues. Germline-derived CDR1 and CDR2 are MNHEY and SMNVEV (reference sequence).